A selection of T cell receptor beta chains follows, all from one sample in a study of blood T cell repertoires in COVID-19. Clones were sequenced by immunoSEQ multiplex PCR, and TCRdb holds only the in-frame ones, with some missing. The sample shows about 160,000 clones, about 83% of them seen only once. Specimen: peripheral blood. These receptors all come from a man between 60 and 75 years old with acute or convalescent COVID-19. The CDR3 runs from the conserved cysteine through the conserved F or W. The D gene is left open where the match is weak. Not every row has a clone size; where given, it reads once, few, many or a size class.

TRBJ2-3	TRBV7-7	-	-	CASSLGTTDTQYF	TGTGCTAGCAGCTTAGGGACAACAGATACGCAGTATTTT
TRBJ2-5	TRBV5-6	TRBD1	few	CASSSGTGLGETQYF	TGTGCCAGCAGCTCCGGGACAGGGTTAGGGGAGACCCAGTACTTC
TRBJ2-7	TRBV7-2	TRBD2	-	CASSFRWGGTYEQYF	TGTGCCAGCAGCTTTCGGTGGGGAGGGACCTACGAGCAGTACTTC
TRBJ2-6	TRBV7-3	TRBD2	-	CASSRRTLTSGFSGANVLTF	TGTGCCAGCAGCCGAAGGACGTTGACTAGCGGTTTCTCTGGGGCCAACGTCCTGACTTTC
TRBJ2-1	TRBV28	-	once	CASSLGPTSANPGGQFF	TGTGCCAGCAGTCTAGGACCCACCTCAGCCAACCCTGGAGGGCAGTTCTTC
TRBJ2-5	TRBV4-2	-	-	CASSPDARGGGETQYF	TGTGCCAGCAGCCCCGACGCGAGGGGGGGCGGAGAGACCCAGTACTTC
TRBJ2-2	TRBV19	TRBD1	-	CASSHTGGTGELFF	TGTGCCAGTAGTCATACAGGGGGCACCGGGGAGCTGTTTTTT
TRBJ2-2	TRBV7-7	-	-	CAIGAYAGELFF	TGTGCAATAGGGGCCTACGCCGGGGAGCTGTTTTTT
TRBJ2-7	TRBV6-5	-	once	CASSREYEQYF	TGTGCCAGCAGCAGGGAATACGAGCAGTACTTC
TRBJ2-5	TRBV6-5	TRBD1	-	CASRRGTAQETQYF	TGTGCCAGCAGGAGGGGGACAGCCCAAGAGACCCAGTACTTC
TRBJ2-7	TRBV5-1	TRBD1	-	CASSSLTQGIAYEQYF	TGCGCCAGCAGCTCATTAACACAGGGGATCGCCTACGAGCAGTACTTC
TRBJ2-3	TRBV27	-	-	CASSLEQPTDTQYF	TGTGCCAGCAGTTTAGAACAGCCAACAGATACGCAGTATTTT
TRBJ2-7	TRBV27	TRBD1	once	CASSLDRELEQYF	TGTGCCAGCAGTTTGGACAGGGAGCTCGAGCAGTACTTC
TRBJ1-2	TRBV25-1	-	few	CASSESGSGYGGYTF	TGTGCCAGCAGTGAGTCGGGGTCGGGTTATGGAGGCTACACCTTC
TRBJ2-1	TRBV7-3	-	-	CASSLGDSRSSYNEQFF	TGTGCCAGCAGCTTAGGGGACTCCCGAAGCTCCTACAATGAGCAGTTCTTC
TRBJ2-7	TRBV10-3	TRBD1	-	CAISSAGTDSYEQYF	TGTGCCATCAGTAGTGCCGGGACAGACTCCTACGAGCAGTACTTC
TRBJ1-1	TRBV27	TRBD1	-	CASSSPGTGRVNTEAFF	TGTGCCAGCAGTTCCCCCGGGACAGGGAGGGTGAACACTGAAGCTTTCTTT
TRBJ1-2	TRBV28	TRBD1	-	CASSPGTGGYYGYTF	TGTGCCAGCAGTCCCGGGACAGGGGGGTACTATGGCTACACCTTC
TRBJ1-2	TRBV6-1	-	-	CASSEAAIYGYTF	TGTGCCAGCAGTGAGGCGGCGATCTATGGCTACACCTTC
TRBJ2-1	TRBV5-1	TRBD1	-	CASSYSGTGQAEQFF	TGCGCCAGCAGCTACTCCGGGACAGGGCAGGCTGAGCAGTTCTTC
TRBJ2-1	TRBV7-3	TRBD1	-	CASSPSGQGNNEQFF	TGTGCCAGCAGCCCCTCGGGACAGGGGAACAATGAGCAGTTCTTC
TRBJ2-7	TRBV4-1	-	-	CASSQALASGSYEQYF	TGCGCCAGCAGCCAGGCACTCGCATCGGGCTCCTACGAGCAGTACTTC
TRBJ2-5	TRBV24-1	-	once	CATSDLRTDQETQYF	TGTGCCACCAGTGATCTGCGGACAGACCAAGAGACCCAGTACTTC
TRBJ2-1	TRBV7-6	TRBD1	-	CASSLDFGTGNEQFF	TGTGCCAGCAGCTTAGATTTCGGGACAGGAAATGAGCAGTTCTTC
TRBJ1-5	TRBV19	TRBD1	-	CASSGSGTGSNQPQHF	TGTGCCAGTAGTGGATCCGGGACAGGCTCTAATCAGCCCCAGCATTTT
TRBJ2-7	TRBV19	-	-	CASSRTAYTYEQYF	TGTGCCAGTTCGAGAACAGCTTATACTTACGAGCAGTACTTC
TRBJ1-6	TRBV30	-	-	CAWSGGGVGYSPLHF	TGTGCCTGGAGTGGGGGGGGCGTAGGGTATTCACCCCTCCACTTT
TRBJ1-1	TRBV5-1	-	-	CASSGTGTRNTEAFF	TGCGCCAGCAGTGGTACCGGGACAAGGAACACTGAAGCTTTCTTT
TRBJ1-1	TRBV6-6	TRBD1	-	CASSPGTGGLMNTEAFF	TGTGCCAGCAGTCCCGGGACAGGGGGCCTAATGAACACTGAAGCTTTCTTT
TRBJ2-3	TRBV14	TRBD2	-	CASSQPRTSGGATDTQYF	TGTGCCAGCAGCCAACCACGGACTAGCGGGGGGGCCACAGATACGCAGTATTTT
TRBJ1-5	TRBV6-1	-	-	CASSDARAVAAQHF	TGTGCCAGCAGTGACGCGCGAGCCGTTGCGGCCCAGCATTTT
TRBJ1-6	TRBV27	-	few	CASSKTFTTGSSYNSPLHF	TGTGCCAGCAGTAAGACGTTTACAACAGGAAGCTCCTATAATTCACCCCTCCACTTT
TRBJ2-1	TRBV27	-	-	CASGWGVNEQFF	TGTGCCAGCGGTTGGGGGGTCAATGAGCAGTTCTTC
TRBJ1-4	TRBV15	-	-	CATSRARGRDEKLFF	TGTGCCACCAGCAGAGCGAGGGGGAGGGATGAAAAACTGTTTTTT
TRBJ1-1	TRBV5-5	-	-	CASSLEPTMNTEAFF	TGTGCCAGCAGCTTGGAGCCAACTATGAACACTGAAGCTTTCTTT
TRBJ2-5	TRBV24-1	-	few	CATSAGFQETQYF	TGTGCCACCAGTGCGGGATTCCAAGAGACCCAGTACTTC
TRBJ2-7	TRBV9	TRBD2	-	CASSVEASGGYEQYF	TGTGCCAGCAGCGTAGAGGCTAGCGGGGGATACGAGCAGTACTTC
TRBJ1-2	TRBV6-5	TRBD1	-	CASSTGGANGYTF	TGTGCCAGCAGTACAGGGGGCGCTAATGGCTACACCTTC
TRBJ2-6	TRBV27	-	-	CASSSMASGANVLTF	TGTGCCAGCAGTTCAATGGCCTCTGGGGCCAACGTCCTGACTTTC
TRBJ2-2	TRBV6-6	TRBD1	-	CASRLQGDTGELFF	TGTGCCAGCAGATTACAGGGGGACACCGGGGAGCTGTTTTTT